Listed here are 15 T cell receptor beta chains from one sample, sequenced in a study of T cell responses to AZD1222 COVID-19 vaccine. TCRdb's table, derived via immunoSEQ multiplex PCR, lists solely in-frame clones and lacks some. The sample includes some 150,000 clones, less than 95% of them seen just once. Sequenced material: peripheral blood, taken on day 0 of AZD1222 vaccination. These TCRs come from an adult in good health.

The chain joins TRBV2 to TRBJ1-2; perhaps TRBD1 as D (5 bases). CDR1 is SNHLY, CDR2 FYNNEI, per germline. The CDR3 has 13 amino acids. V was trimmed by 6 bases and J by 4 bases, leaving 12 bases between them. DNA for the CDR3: TGTGCCAGCAGACCCGACAGTCCCTATGGCTACACCTTC. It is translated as CASRPDSPYGYTF.

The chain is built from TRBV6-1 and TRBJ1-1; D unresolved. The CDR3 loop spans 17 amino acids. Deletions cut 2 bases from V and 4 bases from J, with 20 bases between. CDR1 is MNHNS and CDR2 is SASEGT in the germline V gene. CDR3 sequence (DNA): TGTGCCAGCAGTGAATATGCTGGTATAGGTTTGAGCACTGAAGCTTTCTTT. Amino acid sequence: CASSEYAGIGLSTEAFF.

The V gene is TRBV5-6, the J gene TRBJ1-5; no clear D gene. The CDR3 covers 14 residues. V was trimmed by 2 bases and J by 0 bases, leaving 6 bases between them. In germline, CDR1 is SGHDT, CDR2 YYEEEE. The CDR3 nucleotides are TGTGCCAGCAGCTTCGGGCTTAGCAATCAGCCCCAGCATTTT. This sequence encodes CASSFGLSNQPQHF.

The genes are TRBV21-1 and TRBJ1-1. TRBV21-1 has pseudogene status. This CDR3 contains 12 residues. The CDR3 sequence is CASSEASCEAFF. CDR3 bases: TGTGCCAGCAGCGAAGCGAGTTGTGAAGCTTTCTTT.

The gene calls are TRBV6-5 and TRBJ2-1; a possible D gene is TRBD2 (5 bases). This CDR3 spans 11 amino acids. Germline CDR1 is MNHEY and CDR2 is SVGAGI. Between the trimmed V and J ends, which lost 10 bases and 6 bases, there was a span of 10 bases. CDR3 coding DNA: TGTGCCACCGCTGCGGGCAATGAGCAGTTCTTC. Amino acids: CATAAGNEQFF.

Here the CDR3 reads CASSQEGQGRDSPLHF. For the CDR3, the DNA is TGCGCCAGCAGCCAAGAAGGACAGGGTCGGGATTCACCCCTCCACTTT. The V gene is TRBV4-1, the J gene TRBJ1-6; 8 nucleotides align to TRBD1. From germline, CDR1 is MGHRA and CDR2 YSYEKL. Trimming took 0 bases from V and 8 from J; bases not matched to a gene: 6. The CDR3 contains 16 residues.

The CDR3 nucleotides read TGTGCCAGCAGCTGGAGAACTAGCGGGAGCAATGAGCAGTTCTTC. It yields the protein CASSWRTSGSNEQFF. This chain joins TRBV5-6 and TRBJ2-1; 11 nucleotides align to TRBD2. With V trimmed by 3 bases and J by 6 bases, 5 bases remained unmatched. Germline V CDR1 and CDR2: SGHDT, YYEEEE. This CDR3 contains 15 residues.

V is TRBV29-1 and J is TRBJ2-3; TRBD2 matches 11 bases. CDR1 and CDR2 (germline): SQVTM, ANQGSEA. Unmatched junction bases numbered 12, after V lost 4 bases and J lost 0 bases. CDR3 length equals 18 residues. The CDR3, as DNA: TGCAGCGTTGTGCCTAGCGGGAGGCCCTCCTTTAGCACAGATACGCAGTATTTT. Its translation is CSVVPSGRPSFSTDTQYF.

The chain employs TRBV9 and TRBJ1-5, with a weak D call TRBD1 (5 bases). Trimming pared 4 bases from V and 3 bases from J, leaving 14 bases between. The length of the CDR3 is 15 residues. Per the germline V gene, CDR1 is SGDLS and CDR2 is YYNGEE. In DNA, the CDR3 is TGTGCCAGCAGCCCGGGGGGAATGGTCAATCAGCCCCAGCATTTT. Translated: CASSPGGMVNQPQHF.

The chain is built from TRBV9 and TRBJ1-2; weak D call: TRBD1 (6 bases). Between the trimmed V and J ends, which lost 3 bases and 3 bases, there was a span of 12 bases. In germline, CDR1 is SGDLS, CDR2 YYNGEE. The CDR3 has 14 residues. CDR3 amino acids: CASSGSTGDYGYTF. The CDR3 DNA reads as TGTGCCAGCAGCGGATCGACAGGAGACTATGGCTACACCTTC.

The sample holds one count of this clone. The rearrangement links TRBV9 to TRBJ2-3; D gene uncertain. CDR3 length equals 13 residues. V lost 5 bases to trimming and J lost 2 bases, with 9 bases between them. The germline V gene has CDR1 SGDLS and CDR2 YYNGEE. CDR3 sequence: CASRRSFTDTQYF. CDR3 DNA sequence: TGTGCCAGCAGAAGAAGTTTCACAGATACGCAGTATTTT. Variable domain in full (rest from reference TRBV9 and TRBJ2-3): DSGVTQTPKHLITATGQRVTLRCSPRSGDLSVYWYQQSLDQGLQFLIQYYNGEERAKGNILERFSAQQFPDLHSELNLSSLELGDSALYFCASRRSFTDTQYFGPGTRLTVL.

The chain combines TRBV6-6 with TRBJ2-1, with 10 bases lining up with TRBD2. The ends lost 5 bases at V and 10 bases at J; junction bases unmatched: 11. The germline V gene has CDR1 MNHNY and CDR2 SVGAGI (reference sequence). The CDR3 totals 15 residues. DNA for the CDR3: TGTGCCAGCAGTACCCCCCCGGGACTAGCGAGGGAGCAGTTCTTC. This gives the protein CASSTPPGLAREQFF.

The CDR3 region is CASSPIGGYYGYTF. In nucleotides, the CDR3 is TGTGCCAGCAGTCCCATAGGGGGATACTATGGCTACACCTTC. This chain connects TRBV25-1 to TRBJ1-2; tentative D call: TRBD1 (6 bases). Germline values: CDR1 MGHDK, CDR2 SYGVNS. The V and J ends lost 5 bases and 3 bases respectively, with 13 bases between them. This CDR3 contains 14 residues.

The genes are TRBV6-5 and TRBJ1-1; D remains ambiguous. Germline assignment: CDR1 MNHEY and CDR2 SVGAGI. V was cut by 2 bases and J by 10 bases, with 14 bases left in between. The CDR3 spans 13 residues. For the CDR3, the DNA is TGTGCCAGCAGTTACCCCGGCGGGGATGTAGCTTTCTTT. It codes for CASSYPGGDVAFF.

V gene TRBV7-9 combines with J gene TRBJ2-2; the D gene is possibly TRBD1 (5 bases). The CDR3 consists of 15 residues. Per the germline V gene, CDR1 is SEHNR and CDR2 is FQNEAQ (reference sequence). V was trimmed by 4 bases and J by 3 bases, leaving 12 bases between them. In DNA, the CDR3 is TGTGCCAGCAGCTCTAGGTCACAGGACACCGGGGAGCTGTTTTTT. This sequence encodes CASSSRSQDTGELFF.